The rows below give T cell receptor beta chains drawn from one sample of a study of blood T cell repertoires in COVID-19. TCRdb's table, derived via immunoSEQ multiplex PCR, lists solely in-frame clones and lacks some. The table shows roughly 340,000 clones, with 85% to 90% occurring only once. The specimen sequenced was PBMCs or T cells enriched from blood (not recorded which). These TCRs come from a man younger than 30 who had recovered from COVID-19. The CDR3 runs from the conserved cysteine through the conserved F or W. Each record gives: CDR3 DNA, CDR3 protein, V gene, clone size, D gene, J gene. The D gene is left open where the match is weak. A clone size is listed for some rows: how often the clone was seen (once, few, many), or a class if it is expanded.

TGTGCCAGCAGTTTTTCCAACGAGCAGTACTTC | CASSFSNEQYF | TRBV7-9 | . | . | TRBJ2-7
TGTGCCAGTAGTATCTCGTGGGAGAACTACGAGCAGTACTTC | CASSISWENYEQYF | TRBV19 | once | . | TRBJ2-7
TGTGCCAGCAGCTCTTCCGGGACACCCGCCCCCCGAACCTACGAGCAGTACTTC | CASSSSGTPAPRTYEQYF | TRBV7-9 | . | . | TRBJ2-7
TGCGCCAGCGGGTGGACAGTCAACACCGGGGAGCTGTTTTTT | CASGWTVNTGELFF | TRBV10-1 | . | . | TRBJ2-2
TGTGCCAGCAGTTACTCGATGGGGCAGGGAGGAGAAAAACTGTTTTTT | CASSYSMGQGGEKLFF | TRBV6-5 | . | . | TRBJ1-4
TGTGCCAGCTCACCACCGGGGCTCAGCGGGGGGACCGGGGAGCTGTTTTTT | CASSPPGLSGGTGELFF | TRBV18 | . | TRBD2 | TRBJ2-2
TGTGCCAGTAACACCGGGACAGGGGGTGAGCAGTACTTC | CASNTGTGGEQYF | TRBV19 | . | TRBD1 | TRBJ2-7
TGTGCCACCCGCGAAGTAAGCTCCTACAATGAGCAGTTCTTC | CATREVSSYNEQFF | TRBV11-2 | . | . | TRBJ2-1
TGTGCCAGCAGTGACAGGGGAGCCGCTGAAGCTTTCTTT | CASSDRGAAEAFF | TRBV2 | . | . | TRBJ1-1
TGTGCCAGCCTGACCCAAGCGGGAGGGTTTCGCGAGCAGTACTTC | CASLTQAGGFREQYF | TRBV28 | . | TRBD2 | TRBJ2-7
TGTGCCTGGACGCGGGACTTTACCGGGGAGCTGTTTTTT | CAWTRDFTGELFF | TRBV30 | . | . | TRBJ2-2
TGCGCCAGCGCTGAAACCGGGACAGGGAGGTATGAGCAGTACTTC | CASAETGTGRYEQYF | TRBV5-1 | . | TRBD1 | TRBJ2-7
TGTGCCAGCACTCTCAGCGGGGCCGACTACAATGAGCAGTTCTTC | CASTLSGADYNEQFF | TRBV6-6 | . | TRBD2 | TRBJ2-1
TGTGCCACCAGTTCGGGCAGGGGCGACGACGAGCAGTACTTC | CATSSGRGDDEQYF | TRBV24-1 | . | . | TRBJ2-7
TGTGCCAGCAGCTCCGGACTAGCGGGGGCCTTTTACAATGAGCAGTTCTTC | CASSSGLAGAFYNEQFF | TRBV11-2 | . | TRBD2 | TRBJ2-1
TGTGCCAGCAGCTTAGTTGGTGCGATCACAGATACGCAGTATTTT | CASSLVGAITDTQYF | TRBV11-2 | . | . | TRBJ2-3
TGTGCCAGCAGCCAACTCGGGGGGGCGGACGAGCAGTACTTC | CASSQLGGADEQYF | TRBV4-2 | . | TRBD2 | TRBJ2-7
TGTGCCAACCCCGGGCGGGGGCCCCAAGAGACCCAGTACTTC | CANPGRGPQETQYF | TRBV24-1 | . | . | TRBJ2-5
TGTGCCAGCAGTGTTTCATCAGGGGGCCGGTCCAAAAACATTCAGTACTTC | CASSVSSGGRSKNIQYF | TRBV2 | . | TRBD1 | TRBJ2-4
TGTGCCAGCAGTTACCCCCGGGGTGGGGAGCTGTTTTTT | CASSYPRGGELFF | TRBV6-5 | . | . | TRBJ2-2
TGTGCCAGCAGGGGAACGCCGGGACAGGGGTTTAGGTCCTACAATGAGCAGTTCTTC | CASRGTPGQGFRSYNEQFF | TRBV2 | . | TRBD1 | TRBJ2-1
TGTGCCGCGAGGGACAGCTCCTACGAGCAGTACTTC | CAARDSSYEQYF | TRBV27 | . | TRBD1 | TRBJ2-7
TGCAGTGCTAGTCGGAGGGGATCCACCTCCTACAATGAGCAGTTCTTC | CSASRRGSTSYNEQFF | TRBV20-1 | . | . | TRBJ2-1
TGTGCCAGCAGCTTTGGGACAGGGTGGGCCCAGCCCCAGCATTTT | CASSFGTGWAQPQHF | TRBV28 | once | TRBD1 | TRBJ1-5
TGTGCCAGTAGTATAGCTTCTGGACACCGACAACAGGACGTCTACGAGCAGTACTTC | CASSIASGHRQQDVYEQYF | TRBV19 | . | . | TRBJ2-7
TGTGCCAGCTCACCACAACTCCGTGGGAACACTGAAGCTTTCTTT | CASSPQLRGNTEAFF | TRBV18 | . | . | TRBJ1-1
TGTGCCAGCAGCCTACAGGGGGCTTCGAACACCGGGGAGCTGTTTTTT | CASSLQGASNTGELFF | TRBV11-1 | . | TRBD1 | TRBJ2-2
TGTGCCACCTTGGGACTAGCGGGGGGGCGTTACAATGAGCAGTTCTTC | CATLGLAGGRYNEQFF | TRBV11-2 | once | TRBD2 | TRBJ2-1
TGTGCCAGTAGTCCGGGACAGGGCTATCAGCCCCAGCATTTT | CASSPGQGYQPQHF | TRBV19 | once | TRBD1 | TRBJ1-5
TGTGCCAGCTCACGGGGGGCGACCAATGAAGCTTTCTTT | CASSRGATNEAFF | TRBV7-9 | . | . | TRBJ1-1
TGTGCCAGCAGTGAAATAGGAGACAGGGGAGGAGCTTTCTTT | CASSEIGDRGGAFF | TRBV2 | . | TRBD1 | TRBJ1-1
TGCAGCGTTGTCAGAGCGGGGGGTTTCCAAGAGACCCAGTACTTC | CSVVRAGGFQETQYF | TRBV29-1 | once | TRBD2 | TRBJ2-5
TGCGCCAGCAGCCCAGGGGGCGCAGACTATGGCTACACCTTC | CASSPGGADYGYTF | TRBV5-1 | once | TRBD1 | TRBJ1-2
TGTGCCAGCAGTACCAGTACCGGGAACTATGGCTACACCTTC | CASSTSTGNYGYTF | TRBV28 | . | . | TRBJ1-2
TGTGCCAGCCAGACAACTAATGAAAAACTGTTTTTT | CASQTTNEKLFF | TRBV7-9 | . | . | TRBJ1-4
TGTGCCAGCAGCTTTCTACTAGCAGGAGACTACGAGCAGTACTTC | CASSFLLAGDYEQYF | TRBV11-2 | . | . | TRBJ2-7
TGTGCCAGCAGTGCGGGGACAGGGGTTTCAGCTAACTATGGCTACACCTTC | CASSAGTGVSANYGYTF | TRBV25-1 | few | TRBD1 | TRBJ1-2
TGTGCCAGCTCACCGAGGCCATCGGAGACCCAGTACTTC | CASSPRPSETQYF | TRBV18 | once | . | TRBJ2-5
TGTGCCAGCAGTTTTCGGTTTTTTAGCCAGCCCCAGCATTTT | CASSFRFFSQPQHF | TRBV28 | . | . | TRBJ1-5
TGTGCCACCAGTGATTTCGGGACAGGTGGTAACGAGCAGTACTTC | CATSDFGTGGNEQYF | TRBV24-1 | once | TRBD1 | TRBJ2-7
TGTGCCAGCAGCTTAGTTCCCGTGAACACTGAAGCTTTCTTT | CASSLVPVNTEAFF | TRBV7-2 | . | . | TRBJ1-1
TGTGCCAGCAGCTTTGGACAGGGTCTTTCCTACGAGCAGTACTTC | CASSFGQGLSYEQYF | TRBV7-2 | . | TRBD1 | TRBJ2-7
TGTGCCAGCAGCGTAGGAGACGGGAGCTCCTACAATGAGCAGTTCTTC | CASSVGDGSSYNEQFF | TRBV9 | . | . | TRBJ2-1
TGTGCCAGCAGAGGGACTAGCGGGAGGAACGGGGAGCTGTTTTTT | CASRGTSGRNGELFF | TRBV2 | . | TRBD2 | TRBJ2-2
TGTGCCAGCAGTGCCGCAGGGGCAAACTATGGCTACACCTTC | CASSAAGANYGYTF | TRBV25-1 | . | . | TRBJ1-2
TGTGCCAGCAGTTTATGGGAAAGGGGTGACACTGAAGCTTTCTTT | CASSLWERGDTEAFF | TRBV28 | . | . | TRBJ1-1
TGTGCCAGCAGCGTAGTTCCGGAGGGGAGAAACTATGGCTACACCTTC | CASSVVPEGRNYGYTF | TRBV9 | . | . | TRBJ1-2
TGTGCCAGCAGCCTTCAGGGGGGATCTGGAAACACCATATATTTT | CASSLQGGSGNTIYF | TRBV7-2 | . | TRBD1 | TRBJ1-3